One sample yielded the 26 T cell receptor beta chains listed below, sequenced in a study of T cells expressing NK-cell markers. TCRdb reprocessed the 5' RACE reads and reports one entry per CDR3 protein, with no DNA. The sample data list about 460,000 distinct CDR3 sequences. The source material was blood T cells: a sorted CD56 or NKG2C T cell subset, CD4+ or CD8+ T cells, or bulk PBMC T cells (not recorded which). These receptors all stem from a woman aged 50 to 60 in good health.

The rearrangement uses TRBV7-9 and TRBJ1-1. The CDR3 has 13 residues. Germline assignment: CDR1 SEHNR and CDR2 FQNEAQ (reference sequence). The CDR3 sequence is CASSREVPPEAFF. Supplemented by reference TRBV7-9 and TRBJ1-1, the full variable domain reads DTGVSQNPRHKITKRGQNVTFRCDPISEHNRLYWYRQTLGQGPEFLTYFQNEAQLEKSRLLSDRFSAERPKGSFSTLEIQRTEQGDSAMYLCASSREVPPEAFFGQGTRLTVV.

The chain is built from TRBV7-9 and TRBJ1-1. Per the germline V gene, CDR1 is SEHNR and CDR2 is FQNEAQ (reference sequence). There are 14 residues in the CDR3. CDR3 in amino acids: CASSLDRQNTEAFF. Full variable domain (missing parts from reference TRBV7-9 and TRBJ1-1): DTGVSQNPRHKITKRGQNVTFRCDPISEHNRLYWYRQTLGQGPEFLTYFQNEAQLEKSRLLSDRFSAERPKGSFSTLEIQRTEQGDSAMYLCASSLDRQNTEAFFGQGTRLTVV.

The chain employs TRBV5-1 and TRBJ2-1; TCRdb designates TRBD2, a call that cannot be tested without DNA. CDR3 length: 14 amino acids. Germline V gene lookup returns CDR1 SGHRS and CDR2 YFSETQ. This CDR3 is CASSAGLARDEQFF.

This chain joins TRBV29-1 and TRBJ1-3. Germline values: CDR1 SQVTM, CDR2 ANQGSEA. This CDR3 is built from 15 residues. CDR3 in amino acids: CSAERALRGGNTIYF.

This sequence joins TRBV7-3 and TRBJ2-3; the TCRdb call, TRBD2, lacks DNA for checking. Germline V gene sequence: CDR1 SGHTA, CDR2 FQGTGA. This CDR3 is built from 14 residues. CDR3 in amino acids: CASSQGLLTDTQYF.

The V gene is TRBV6-5, the J gene TRBJ2-5. The CDR3 is 13 residues long. CDR1 and CDR2 (germline): MNHEY, SVGAGI. The CDR3 sequence is CASSRDPSETQYF.

The J gene is TRBJ1-2, the V gene TRBV29-1; TCRdb designates TRBD1, a call that cannot be tested without DNA. The CDR3 sequence is 13 residues long. Germline V CDR1 and CDR2: SQVTM, ANQGSEA. The CDR3 is CSVSRDRVVGYTF.

This chain uses TRBV9 with TRBJ2-3; TCRdb lists TRBD2, though no DNA is available to test this call. The CDR3 is 16 residues long. Per germline, CDR1 SGDLS and CDR2 YYNGEE. CDR3: CASSVGNSGISDTQYF. The full variable domain, completed using reference TRBV9 and TRBJ2-3, is DSGVTQTPKHLITATGQRVTLRCSPRSGDLSVYWYQQSLDQGLQFLIQYYNGEERAKGNILERFSAQQFPDLHSELNLSSLELGDSALYFCASSVGNSGISDTQYFGPGTRLTVL.

The rearrangement links TRBV5-6 to TRBJ1-2; TCRdb names TRBD1, which stays unverified in the absence of DNA. The germline V gene has CDR1 SGHDT and CDR2 YYEEEE. The CDR3 has 16 residues. Here the CDR3 reads CASLDRGRGRGHGYTF.

V is TRBV12-3 or TRBV12-4 and J is TRBJ1-5; TCRdb's D call of TRBD1 is untestable without DNA. The CDR3 is 14 amino acids. This CDR3 reads CASSPRQGARPQHF.

V and J are TRBV27 and TRBJ1-2; there is no DNA to check the TCRdb D call of TRBD1. Germline assignment: CDR1 MNHEY and CDR2 SMNVEV (reference sequence). The CDR3 runs 13 residues. The CDR3 spells CASRPTGGDGYTF.

This chain uses TRBV7-9 with TRBJ2-3; as DNA is missing, the TRBD2 call by TCRdb cannot be tested. The CDR3 spans 13 residues. Germline CDR1 is SEHNR and CDR2 is FQNEAQ (reference sequence). The CDR3 spells CAGGSGSADTQYF.

The chain recombines TRBV11-2 with TRBJ2-2; the D call of TRBD1 rests on TCRdb alone, since no DNA is present to check it. CDR1 and CDR2 (germline): SGHAT, FQNNGV. The CDR3 is 13 residues long. CDR3 loop: CASDSLYTGELFF. The full variable domain, with the rest looked up from reference TRBV11-2 and TRBJ2-2, is EAGVAQSPRYKIIEKRQSVAFWCNPISGHATLYWYQQILGQGPKLLIQFQNNGVVDDSQLPKDRFSAERLKGVDSTLKIQPAKLEDSAVYLCASDSLYTGELFFGEGSRLTVL.

The chain links TRBV20-1 to TRBJ2-1; TCRdb's assignment of TRBD2 cannot be checked, as there is no DNA. This CDR3 is built from 13 residues. Per germline, CDR1 DFQATT and CDR2 SNEGSKA (reference sequence). This CDR3 reads CSARQTSLNEQFF.

V usage is TRBV12-3 or TRBV12-4 and J usage is TRBJ1-3. The CDR3 covers 13 residues. This CDR3 is CASSYSLRNTIYF.

The J gene is TRBJ2-1, the V gene TRBV10-3; TCRdb names TRBD1, which stays unverified in the absence of DNA. The CDR3 is made up of 14 amino acids. In germline, CDR1 is ENHRY, CDR2 SYGVKD. CDR3 sequence: CAIAWAPNYNEQFF.

The chain combines TRBV20-1 with TRBJ2-3. CDR1 DFQATT and CDR2 SNEGSKA come from the germline V gene (reference sequence). The CDR3 totals 14 residues. CDR3 sequence: CSARDVQGADTQYF.

The chain carries TRBV9 and TRBJ1-5; TCRdb lists TRBD1, though no DNA is available to test this call. The germline CDR1 and CDR2 sequences are SGDLS and YYNGEE. The CDR3 contains 15 residues. The CDR3 protein is CASSVAGTARQPQHF.

The chain has TRBV29-1 and TRBJ1-2. From germline, CDR1 is SQVTM and CDR2 ANQGSEA. CDR3 size: 12 residues. CDR3 in amino acids: CSVGRLGEGYTF.

The gene calls are TRBV2 and TRBJ2-7. The CDR3 totals 14 residues. Germline CDR1 SNHLY, CDR2 FYNNEI. CDR3 region: CASSEYYDAYEQYF.

J is TRBJ2-1 and V is TRBV20-1. Per germline, CDR1 DFQATT and CDR2 SNEGSKA (reference sequence). CDR3 length equals 12 residues. The CDR3 is CSVGRFGNEQFF.

The genes are TRBV10-1 and TRBJ2-1; TCRdb gives TRBD1 as the D gene, but with no DNA this cannot be confirmed. The CDR3 spans 14 residues. Germline-derived CDR1 and CDR2 are WNHNN and SYGVQD (reference sequence). The CDR3: CASSDLRGYNEQFF.

This chain uses TRBV5-1 with TRBJ2-3; TCRdb lists TRBD1, though no DNA is available to test this call. Germline assignment: CDR1 SGHRS and CDR2 YFSETQ. The CDR3 runs to 13 residues. This CDR3 is CASSSYLGVEQYF.

The genes are TRBV12-3 or TRBV12-4 and TRBJ2-7; with no DNA, the TCRdb D assignment of TRBD1 cannot be verified. The CDR3 contains 13 residues. CDR3: CASSFNQGYEQYF.

The chain carries TRBV15 and TRBJ2-5; the D gene TCRdb calls, TRBD2, cannot be checked with no DNA. CDR3 size: 17 residues. CDR1 is LNHNV, CDR2 YYDKDF, per germline (reference sequence). This CDR3 is CATSREQGRRPQETQYF.

V usage is TRBV20-1 and J usage is TRBJ2-6; TCRdb lists TRBD1, though no DNA is available to test this call. Germline-derived CDR1 and CDR2 are DFQATT and SNEGSKA (reference sequence). This CDR3 has 18 residues. CDR3 sequence reads: CSARDISGGSSGANVLTF.